Below are 16 T cell receptor beta chains sequenced from a single sample in a study of T-cell memory formation after mild COVID-19. TCRdb passed the 5' RACE reads through MiXCR, listing each CDR3 protein once. Of approximately 500,000 distinct CDR3 sequences in the sample, approximately 23% were seen once. The sequencing sample was made of PBMCs or a T cell subset sorted from them (not recorded which). Every receptor here comes from an adult woman who had mild COVID-19 (a few samples of this study predate the infection). Cell type and time point are not known.

This chain links TRBV27 with TRBJ2-3; D not resolved. Germline V gene lookup returns CDR1 MNHEY and CDR2 SMNVEV (reference sequence). Deletions cut 7 bases from V and 2 bases from J, with 13 bases between. The CDR3 length is 14 residues. The CDR3 nucleotides read TGTGCCAGCACCCGAAGGTCGAACACAGATACGCAGTATTTT. It codes for CASTRRSNTDTQYF.

The rearrangement links TRBV7-9 to TRBJ2-3; 9 bases agree with TRBD2. V lost 7 bases, J lost 6 bases, and 11 bases stayed unmatched. There are 15 residues in the CDR3. In germline, CDR1 is SEHNR, CDR2 FQNEAQ (reference sequence). The CDR3 here is CASNVLAGGPDTQYF. CDR3 DNA sequence: TGTGCCAGCAATGTGCTGGCGGGAGGGCCGGATACGCAGTATTTT. Full variable domain (outside the CDR3, taken from reference TRBV7-9 and TRBJ2-3): DTGVSQNPRHKITKRGQNVTFRCDPISEHNRLYWYRQTLGQGPEFLTYFQNEAQLEKSRLLSDRFSAERPKGSFSTLEIQRTEQGDSAMYLCASNVLAGGPDTQYFGPGTRLTVL.

The table lists this clonotype with a few counts. The V gene is TRBV12-3 or TRBV12-4, the J gene TRBJ1-2; 10 nucleotides match TRBD1. J lost 3 bases, V lost 6 bases, and 7 bases had no gene match. The CDR3 length is 15 residues. The CDR3 loop reads CASRGQGPLDYGYTF. CDR3 DNA sequence: TGTGCCAGCAGGGGACAGGGGCCTCTGGACTATGGCTACACCTTC.

This chain links TRBV11-1 with TRBJ2-7; TRBD1 matches at 9 bases. This CDR3 has 14 amino acids. V was pared by 1 base and J by 6 bases, with 4 bases of the junction left unmatched. Germline V lookup: CDR1 SGHAT, CDR2 FQDESV (reference sequence). DNA of the CDR3: TGTGCCAGCAGCTTAGGAGACAGGGGGGTCGAGCAGTACTTC. Translating it yields CASSLGDRGVEQYF.

The V and J genes are TRBV20-1 and TRBJ1-2, with a tentative D call TRBD1 (6 bases). Trimming cost V 7 bases and J 4 bases, with 13 bases left between them. The CDR3 totals 12 residues. Germline CDR1 is DFQATT and CDR2 is SNEGSKA (reference sequence). CDR3 protein: CSGPLDSYGYTF. The CDR3 DNA sequence: TGCAGTGGTCCTCTGGACAGCTATGGCTACACCTTC.

The V and J genes are TRBV12-3 or TRBV12-4 and TRBJ2-1, with D perhaps matching TRBD2 (6 bases). The CDR3 is 14 amino acids. V lost 8 bases and J lost 5, with 16 bases in between. The CDR3 reads CASLRWTTDNEQFF. The CDR3 region has the DNA TGTGCCAGCCTCCGCTGGACTACCGACAATGAGCAGTTCTTC.

This clonotype was detected only a few times. V and J are TRBV20-1 and TRBJ2-5; D call uncertain. Germline V CDR1 and CDR2: DFQATT, SNEGSKA (reference sequence). CDR3 length: 13 residues. The V end lost 6 bases, the J end lost 3 bases, and 14 bases lay between the germline ends. The CDR3 DNA is TGCAGTGCAGTCTTACGGTTAGAAGAGACCCAGTACTTC. This codes for CSAVLRLEETQYF.

This clonotype showed up just once. The chain joins TRBV12-3 or TRBV12-4 to TRBJ1-1, with D hard to call. This CDR3 is 14 amino acids long. The V end lost 6 bases, the J end lost 5 bases, and 16 bases lay between the germline ends. The CDR3 region has the DNA TGTGCCAGCAGCCGACGGGCGTCAATGACTGAAGCTTTCTTT. Protein product: CASSRRASMTEAFF.

There are a few counts of this clonotype. The rearrangement links TRBV6-5 to TRBJ2-2; 8 positions agree with TRBD2. The CDR3 spans 14 residues. In germline, CDR1 is MNHEY, CDR2 SVGAGI. V was pared by 8 bases and J by 1 base, with 3 bases of the junction left unmatched. CDR3 in DNA: TGTGCCAGCGCACTAGCGGTGAACACCGGGGAGCTGTTTTTT. This encodes CASALAVNTGELFF.

This clonotype occurred a few times. The chain is built from TRBV4-2 and TRBJ2-1; 10 bases match TRBD2. With V trimmed by 5 bases and J by 9 bases, 10 bases remained unmatched. Germline V lookup: CDR1 LGHNA, CDR2 YNFKEQ. The CDR3 runs 15 residues. The CDR3 DNA reads as TGTGCCAGCAGCGTCCTAGCGGGAGTACCCCGTGAGCAGTTCTTC. Translated: CASSVLAGVPREQFF.

The table lists this clonotype with a few counts. The genes are TRBV24-1 and TRBJ2-7, with no clear D. The CDR3 runs 13 residues. The V gene's germline CDR1 is KGHDR and CDR2 SFDVKD. Trimming removed 0 bases from V and 5 bases from J, with 7 bases in between. CDR3 DNA sequence: TGTGCCACCAGTGATTTGGAACAAGACGAGCAGTACTTC. It translates to CATSDLEQDEQYF.

The J gene is TRBJ1-2, the V gene TRBV20-1; D is undetermined. Germline loops: CDR1 DFQATT, CDR2 SNEGSKA (reference sequence). The V end was cut by 0 bases, the J end by 4 bases, with 12 bases between. The CDR3 has 14 amino acids. CDR3 coding DNA: TGCAGTGCTAGAGATAGCTGGGCGGGCTATGGCTACACCTTC. Protein product: CSARDSWAGYGYTF.

The V call is TRBV5-1, the J call TRBJ1-1, with TRBD1 as a possible D gene (5 bases). Looked up from germline, CDR1 is SGHRS and CDR2 is YFSETQ. CDR3 size: 15 residues. V was clipped by 3 bases and J by 4 bases, with 16 bases between them. The CDR3 bases are TGCGCCAGCAGCTCCCCCGGGGAGGGGAGCACTGAAGCTTTCTTT. Translation gives CASSSPGEGSTEAFF.

The chain links TRBV18 to TRBJ1-1; no reliable D call. CDR1 KGHSH and CDR2 LQKENI come from the germline V gene. This CDR3 spans 14 amino acids. Deletions cut 3 bases from V and 1 base from J, with 9 bases between. In DNA form, the CDR3 reads TGTGCCAGCTCACCGACTCCAGGGAACACTGAAGCTTTCTTT. Amino acids: CASSPTPGNTEAFF.

This clonotype was seen more than once but under ten times. The chain carries TRBV7-2 and TRBJ2-1; D is possibly TRBD1 or TRBD2 (5 bases each). This CDR3 region has 17 residues. CDR1 and CDR2 (germline): SGHTA, FQGNSA. Trimming took 1 base from V and 8 from J, leaving 21 bases between them. CDR3 protein: CASSLGGRASSYHEQFF. The CDR3 DNA sequence: TGTGCCAGCAGCTTAGGGGGCCGGGCTAGCTCGTATCATGAGCAGTTCTTC.

CDR3 protein: CAISVGGRHANTDTQYF. CDR3 sequence (DNA): TGTGCCATCAGTGTCGGCGGGAGGCACGCTAACACAGATACGCAGTATTTT. J is TRBJ2-3 and V is TRBV10-3; 8 bases match TRBD2. The germline gives CDR1 ENHRY, CDR2 SYGVKD. Trimming took 4 bases from V and 2 from J; bases not matched to a gene: 11. The CDR3 length is 17 residues.